The clone carrying this T cell receptor (beta chain) was detected only a few times. The V and J ends lost 2 bases and 4 bases respectively, with 7 bases between them. The CDR3 contains 13 residues. Germline lookup yields CDR1 SGHAT and CDR2 FQNNGV. This specimen belongs to a study of glioma-infiltrating T cells. TCR alpha and beta CDR3 regions were amplified from RNA using iRepertoire nested multiplex PCR. One-step reverse transcription and amplification started from approximately 100-400 ng of tissue mRNA or PBMC total RNA. TCRdb called the multiplex PCR reads again in MiXCR, with one record for every CDR3 protein. The sample has fewer than 200,000 distinct CDR3 sequences; approximately 30% are singletons.

Sequencing was carried out using glioma tissue, nonneoplastic brain tissue, or PBMCs (not recorded which). The source is a human donor with low-grade glioma or glioblastoma, undergoing nonglioma brain surgery, or in good health (not recorded which). The J gene is TRBJ2-3, the V gene TRBV11-2; D ambiguous. The CDR3, as DNA: TGTGCCAGCAGCTTACAAGTCGCAGATACGCAGTATTTT. Translation gives CASSLQVADTQYF. Full variable domain (outside the CDR3, taken from reference TRBV11-2 and TRBJ2-3): EAGVAQSPRYKIIEKRQSVAFWCNPISGHATLYWYQQILGQGPKLLIQFQNNGVVDDSQLPKDRFSAERLKGVDSTLKIQPAKLEDSAVYLCASSLQVADTQYFGPGTRLTVL.